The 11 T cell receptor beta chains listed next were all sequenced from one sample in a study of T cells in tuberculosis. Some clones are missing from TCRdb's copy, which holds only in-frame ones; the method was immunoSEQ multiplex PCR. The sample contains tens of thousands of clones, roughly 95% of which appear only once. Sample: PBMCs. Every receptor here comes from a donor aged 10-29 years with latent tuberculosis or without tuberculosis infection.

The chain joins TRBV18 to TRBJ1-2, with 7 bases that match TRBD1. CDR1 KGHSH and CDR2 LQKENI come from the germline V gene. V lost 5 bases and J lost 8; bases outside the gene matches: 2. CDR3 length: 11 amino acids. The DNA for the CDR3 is TGTGCCAGCTCAGACAGGGAAGGCTACACCTTC. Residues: CASSDREGYTF.

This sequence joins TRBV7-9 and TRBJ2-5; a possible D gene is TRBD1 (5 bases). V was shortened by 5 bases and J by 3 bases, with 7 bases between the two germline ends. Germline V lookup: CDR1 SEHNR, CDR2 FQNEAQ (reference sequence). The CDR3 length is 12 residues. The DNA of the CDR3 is TGTGCCAGCAGCATGACAGAAGAGACCCAGTACTTC. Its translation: CASSMTEETQYF.

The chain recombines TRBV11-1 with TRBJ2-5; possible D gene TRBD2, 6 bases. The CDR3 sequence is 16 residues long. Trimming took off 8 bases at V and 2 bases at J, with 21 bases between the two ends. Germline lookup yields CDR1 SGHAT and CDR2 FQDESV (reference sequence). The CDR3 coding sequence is TGTGCCAGCTCCCCTCACGGACTACCCGATCAAGAGACCCAGTACTTC. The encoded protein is CASSPHGLPDQETQYF.

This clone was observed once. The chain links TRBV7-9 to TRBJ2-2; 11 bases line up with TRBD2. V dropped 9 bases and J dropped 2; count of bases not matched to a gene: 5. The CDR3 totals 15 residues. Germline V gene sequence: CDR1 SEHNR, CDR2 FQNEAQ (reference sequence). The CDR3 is CASTGTSGNTGELFF. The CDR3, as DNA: TGTGCCAGTACAGGGACTAGCGGTAACACCGGGGAGCTGTTTTTT.

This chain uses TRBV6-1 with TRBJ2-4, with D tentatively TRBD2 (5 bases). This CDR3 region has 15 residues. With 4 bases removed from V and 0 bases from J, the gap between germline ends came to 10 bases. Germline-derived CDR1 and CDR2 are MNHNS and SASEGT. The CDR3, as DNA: TGTGCCAGCAGTGGTGGGAGCCGAGCCAAAAACATTCAGTACTTC. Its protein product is CASSGGSRAKNIQYF.

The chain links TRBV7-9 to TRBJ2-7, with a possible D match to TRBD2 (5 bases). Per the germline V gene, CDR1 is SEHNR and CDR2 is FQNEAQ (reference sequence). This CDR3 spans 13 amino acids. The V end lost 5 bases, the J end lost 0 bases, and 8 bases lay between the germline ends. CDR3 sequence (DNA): TGTGCCAGCAGCGAACTAGACTCCTACGAGCAGTACTTC. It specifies CASSELDSYEQYF.

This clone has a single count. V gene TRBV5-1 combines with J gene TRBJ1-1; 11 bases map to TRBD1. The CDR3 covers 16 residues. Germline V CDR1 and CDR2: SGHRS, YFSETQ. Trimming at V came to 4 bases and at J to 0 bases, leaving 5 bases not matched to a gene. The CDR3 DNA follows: TGCGCCAGCAGCCCTCGGGACAGGGGGGTGAACACTGAAGCTTTCTTT. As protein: CASSPRDRGVNTEAFF.

The CDR3 DNA sequence: TGTGCCAGCAGCACCGGGTTTACTGAAGCTTTCTTT. This gives the protein CASSTGFTEAFF. The V gene is TRBV7-9, the J gene TRBJ1-1; D unclear. Trimming removed 5 bases from V and 5 bases from J, with 9 bases in between. This CDR3 comprises 12 residues. CDR1 and CDR2 from the germline V gene are SEHNR and FQNEAQ (reference sequence).

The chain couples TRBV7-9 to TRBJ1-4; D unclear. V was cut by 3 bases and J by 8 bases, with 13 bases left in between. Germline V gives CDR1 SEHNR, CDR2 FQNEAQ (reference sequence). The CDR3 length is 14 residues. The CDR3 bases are TGTGCCAGCAGCTTTCAGAGGAGCTACGAAAAACTGTTTTTT. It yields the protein CASSFQRSYEKLFF.

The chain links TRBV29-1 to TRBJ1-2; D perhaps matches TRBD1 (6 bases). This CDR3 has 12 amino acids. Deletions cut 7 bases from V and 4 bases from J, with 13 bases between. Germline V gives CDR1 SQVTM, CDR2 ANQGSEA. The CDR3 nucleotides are TGCAGCGCCCAGGGGCACCGCTATGGCTACACCTTC. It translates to CSAQGHRYGYTF.

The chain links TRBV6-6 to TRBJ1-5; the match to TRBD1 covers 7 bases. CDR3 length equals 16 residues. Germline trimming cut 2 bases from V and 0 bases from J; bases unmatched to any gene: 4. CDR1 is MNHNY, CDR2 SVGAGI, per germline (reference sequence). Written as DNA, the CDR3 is TGTGCCAGCAGTTACACCCAGGGGGTTAGCAATCAGCCCCAGCATTTT. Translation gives CASSYTQGVSNQPQHF.